Listed below are T cell receptor beta chains from one sample, sequenced in a study of T cell responses to AZD1222 COVID-19 vaccine. Only in-frame clones appear in the TCRdb table, and some are missing; sequencing was by immunoSEQ multiplex PCR. The profile shows 100,000 to 150,000 clones, 88% of them singletons. Sample: peripheral blood, taken on day 0 of AZD1222 vaccination. Receptor source: an adult in good health. Each CDR3 is given without its conserved first and last residue. Rows may omit the clone size; those that give it use once, few, many or a size class.

>TRBJ2-1|.|TRBV9
ASSPGGLARNEQF
>TRBJ2-2|.|TRBV6-5
ASSYSGTGELF
>TRBJ2-3|.|TRBV5-1
ASSLVGTTTDTQY
>TRBJ1-6|.|TRBV5-1
ASSPRALGDSYNSPLH
>TRBJ1-6|.|TRBV2
ASSTREGNSPLH
>TRBJ2-7|.|TRBV7-2
ASSLGPGGYEQY
>TRBJ1-5|.|TRBV19
ASSKPQGSGGNQPQH
>TRBJ1-2|.|TRBV20-1
SARASYGYT
>TRBJ2-5|.|TRBV11-3
ASSFGTSGGPRQETQY
>TRBJ2-1|.|TRBV5-6
ASSLRLAGPNEQF
>TRBJ2-7|.|TRBV28
ATSGHSSYEQY
>TRBJ2-7|.|TRBV11-2
ASSLAQLYEQY
>TRBJ2-1|.|TRBV2
ASSVFGGDNEQF
>TRBJ2-2|.|TRBV7-3
ASSLTGGLAPGELF
>TRBJ2-2|.|TRBV4-1
ASSQEGTGHGTGELF
>TRBJ2-2|.|TRBV19
ASMGQANTGELF
>TRBJ2-2|.|TRBV3-1/TRBV3-2
ASSQGTGGTGELF
>TRBJ2-1|few|TRBV5-6
ASSFGYEQF
>TRBJ1-1|.|TRBV20-1
SARTGEAF
>TRBJ2-7|once|TRBV6-2/TRBV6-3
ASSATGTGGSYEQY
>TRBJ1-2|once|TRBV28
ASSPGQAHYT
>TRBJ2-3|.|TRBV28
ATHPAELAGGTDTQY
>TRBJ1-2|.|TRBV7-6
ASSSTPGQGIYT
>TRBJ2-6|few|TRBV4-2
ASSQAGGSSGANVLT
>TRBJ1-2|.|TRBV3-1/TRBV3-2
ASSQSGRSNYGYT
>TRBJ2-7|.|TRBV27
ASSSPLQGAYEQY
>TRBJ2-7|.|TRBV5-4
ASSLGAGRNEQY
>TRBJ2-3|.|TRBV7-2
ASSLAGGTSGRGDTQY